Listed below are T cell receptor beta chains from one sample, sequenced in a study of blood T cell repertoires in COVID-19. Sequencing used immunoSEQ multiplex PCR; TCRdb keeps in-frame clones, though not all of them. Of about 400,000 clones in the sample, approximately 88% are singletons; the top ten hold 1% to 1.5%. Sequenced material: peripheral blood. The receptors derive from a man in his forties or fifties with acute or convalescent COVID-19. Both conserved end residues are part of each CDR3. Each record gives: CDR3 protein, CDR3 DNA, D gene, V gene, clone size, J gene. D genes are given only for firm matches. Clone sizes are given selectively: once, few, many, or a class where the clone is expanded.

CDR3: CASSPRTSGHNEQFF
DNA: TGTGCCAGCTCACCCCGGACTAGCGGCCACAATGAGCAGTTCTTC
D: TRBD2
V: TRBV18
size: .
J: TRBJ2-1

CDR3: CSVLPIPGTGAKNIQYF
DNA: TGCAGCGTTTTACCGATCCCGGGGACAGGGGCCAAAAACATTCAGTACTTC
D: TRBD1
V: TRBV29-1
size: .
J: TRBJ2-4

CDR3: CASSQLPPINRGPNTEAFF
DNA: TGTGCCAGCAGCCAACTTCCGCCCATCAACAGGGGACCGAACACTGAAGCTTTCTTT
D: TRBD1
V: TRBV7-8
size: .
J: TRBJ1-1

CDR3: CASSQASFSSYEQYF
DNA: TGCGCCAGCAGCCAAGCCTCGTTCAGCTCCTACGAGCAGTACTTC
D: .
V: TRBV4-1
size: many
J: TRBJ2-7

CDR3: CASSPGMVITEAFF
DNA: TGCGCCAGCAGCCCAGGGATGGTGATCACTGAAGCTTTCTTT
D: .
V: TRBV4-1
size: .
J: TRBJ1-1

CDR3: CASSLDLGRNTEAFF
DNA: TGTGCCAGCAGCTTGGACTTAGGGAGGAACACTGAAGCTTTCTTT
D: .
V: TRBV5-4
size: .
J: TRBJ1-1

CDR3: CASSTGQGSEQYF
DNA: TGTGCCAGCAGTACGGGACAGGGAAGCGAGCAGTACTTC
D: TRBD1
V: TRBV28
size: .
J: TRBJ2-7

CDR3: CASSDTTDDDLNEQYF
DNA: TGTGCCAGCAGCGACACAACCGACGACGATTTAAACGAGCAGTACTTC
D: .
V: TRBV13
size: .
J: TRBJ2-7

CDR3: CASSPTGRTQETQYF
DNA: TGTGCCAGCAGTCCCACAGGAAGGACCCAAGAGACCCAGTACTTC
D: .
V: TRBV28
size: .
J: TRBJ2-5

CDR3: CASSYGSVYYEQYF
DNA: TGTGCCAGCAGTTACGGTAGTGTCTACTACGAGCAGTACTTC
D: .
V: TRBV6-5
size: .
J: TRBJ2-7

CDR3: CASSELQGSSYNEQFF
DNA: TGCGCCAGCAGTGAGTTGCAGGGCAGCTCCTACAATGAGCAGTTCTTC
D: .
V: TRBV10-1
size: .
J: TRBJ2-1

CDR3: CSASRGDTGELFF
DNA: TGCAGTGCTAGTCGGGGGGACACCGGGGAGCTGTTTTTT
D: TRBD2
V: TRBV20-1
size: .
J: TRBJ2-2